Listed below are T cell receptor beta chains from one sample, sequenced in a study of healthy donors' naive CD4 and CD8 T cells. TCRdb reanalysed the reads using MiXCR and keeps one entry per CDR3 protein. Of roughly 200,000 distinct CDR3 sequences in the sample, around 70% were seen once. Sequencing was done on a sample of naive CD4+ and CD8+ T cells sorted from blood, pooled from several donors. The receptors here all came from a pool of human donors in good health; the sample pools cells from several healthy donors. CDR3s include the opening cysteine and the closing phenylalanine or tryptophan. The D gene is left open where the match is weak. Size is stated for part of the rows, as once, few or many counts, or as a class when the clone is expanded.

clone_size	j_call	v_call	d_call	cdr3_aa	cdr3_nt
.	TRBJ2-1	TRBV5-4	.	CASSLDQGQFF	TGTGCCAGCAGCTTAGACCAGGGGCAGTTCTTC
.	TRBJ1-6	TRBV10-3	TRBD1	CATSGGDNSPLHF	TGTGCCACGTCAGGGGGCGATAATTCACCCCTCCACTTT
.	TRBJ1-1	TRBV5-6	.	CASSYHSPPLNTEAFF	TGTGCCAGCAGCTACCACAGTCCCCCGTTGAACACTGAAGCTTTCTTT
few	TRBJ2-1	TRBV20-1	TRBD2	CSVPSGARFREQFF	TGCAGTGTCCCCAGCGGGGCCAGATTTCGTGAGCAGTTCTTC
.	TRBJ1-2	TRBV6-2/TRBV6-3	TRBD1	CASRPGTGVRYGYTF	TGTGCCAGCAGACCCGGGACAGGGGTACGGTATGGCTACACCTTC
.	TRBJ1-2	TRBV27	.	CASSLSGDNGYTF	TGTGCCAGCAGTTTATCGGGAGATAATGGCTACACCTTC
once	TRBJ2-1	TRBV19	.	CASSGRADSSYNEQFF	TGTGCCAGTAGTGGGAGGGCGGACAGCTCCTACAATGAGCAGTTCTTC
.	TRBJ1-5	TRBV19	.	CASRPDTSNQPQHF	TGTGCCAGTAGGCCGGACACCAGCAATCAGCCCCAGCATTTT
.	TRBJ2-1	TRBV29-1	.	CSAMEGNEQFF	TGCAGCGCCATGGAGGGTAATGAGCAGTTCTTC
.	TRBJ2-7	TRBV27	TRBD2	CASSYAGGLEQYF	TGTGCCAGCAGTTACGCGGGAGGCCTCGAGCAGTACTTC
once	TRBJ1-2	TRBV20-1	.	CSARDLRRNYGYTF	TGCAGTGCTAGAGATTTACGCAGAAACTATGGCTACACCTTC
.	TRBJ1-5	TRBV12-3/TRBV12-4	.	CASTPRGELSNQPQHF	TGTGCCAGCACGCCCCGGGGGGAGCTTAGCAATCAGCCCCAGCATTTT
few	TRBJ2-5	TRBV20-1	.	CSARRGNQETQYF	TGCAGTGCTAGACGGGGCAACCAAGAGACCCAGTACTTC
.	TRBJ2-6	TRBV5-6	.	CASSLVGFNPRFPSGANVLTF	TGTGCCAGCAGCTTGGTGGGATTCAATCCGAGATTTCCCTCTGGGGCCAACGTCCTGACTTTC
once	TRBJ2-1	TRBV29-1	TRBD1	CSVKGTGGSYNEQFF	TGCAGCGTAAAAGGCACAGGGGGCTCCTACAATGAGCAGTTCTTC
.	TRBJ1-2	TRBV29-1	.	CSVSGTFGYTF	TGCAGCGTTTCAGGGACCTTCGGCTACACCTTC
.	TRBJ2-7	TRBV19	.	CASSIVPNNYEQYF	TGTGCCAGTAGTATAGTTCCTAACAACTACGAGCAGTACTTC
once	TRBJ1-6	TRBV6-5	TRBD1	CASRSGQTNSPLHF	TGTGCCAGCAGGTCGGGACAGACTAATTCACCCCTCCACTTT
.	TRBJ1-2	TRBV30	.	CAGGRAYGYTF	TGTGCCGGGGGGAGGGCCTATGGCTACACCTTC
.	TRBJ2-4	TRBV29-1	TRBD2	CSALREGQNIQYF	TGCAGCGCTCTCCGGGAGGGACAAAACATTCAGTACTTC
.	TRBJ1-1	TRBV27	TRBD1	CASSPDRVAPHKAFF	TGTGCCAGCAGTCCCGACAGGGTCGCCCCTCATAAAGCTTTCTTT
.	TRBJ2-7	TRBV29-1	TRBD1	CSVGTGATYEQYF	TGCAGCGTTGGGACAGGGGCGACCTACGAGCAGTACTTC
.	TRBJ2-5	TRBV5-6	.	CASSLSPETQYF	TGTGCCAGCAGCCTTTCGCCCGAGACCCAGTACTTC
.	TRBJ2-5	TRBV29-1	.	CSVVGGRETQYF	TGCAGCGTTGTAGGAGGGAGAGAGACCCAGTACTTC
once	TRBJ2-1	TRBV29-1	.	CSVNRAYNEQFF	TGCAGCGTCAACCGGGCCTACAATGAGCAGTTCTTC
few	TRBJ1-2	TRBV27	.	CASRAGYFANYGYTF	TGTGCCAGCAGGGCAGGGTACTTCGCTAACTATGGCTACACCTTC
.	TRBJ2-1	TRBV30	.	CAWTPGQGDNEQFF	TGTGCCTGGACCCCGGGACAAGGGGACAATGAGCAGTTCTTC
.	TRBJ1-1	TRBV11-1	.	CASSRYRAMNTEAFF	TGTGCCAGCAGCCGGTACAGGGCGATGAACACTGAAGCTTTCTTT
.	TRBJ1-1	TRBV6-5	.	CASSYGQGTEAFF	TGTGCCAGCAGTTACGGCCAAGGCACTGAAGCTTTCTTT
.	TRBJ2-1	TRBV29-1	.	CSVGAFEQFF	TGCAGCGTTGGGGCGTTTGAGCAGTTCTTC
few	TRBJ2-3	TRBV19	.	CASSIGTGGADTQYF	TGTGCCAGTAGTATCGGGACGGGGGGCGCGGATACGCAGTATTTT
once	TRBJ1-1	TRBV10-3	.	CAIRENRPNTEAFF	TGTGCCATCAGGGAAAACAGACCGAACACTGAAGCTTTCTTT
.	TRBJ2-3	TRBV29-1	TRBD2	CSVGPLSTSGSTDTQYF	TGCAGCGTTGGACCCCTCTCGACTAGCGGGAGTACAGATACGCAGTATTTT
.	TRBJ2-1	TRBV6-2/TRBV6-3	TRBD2	CASTATAGGLYNEQFF	TGTGCCAGCACCGCCACGGCGGGAGGCCTCTACAATGAGCAGTTCTTC
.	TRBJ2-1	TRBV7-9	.	CASSLVGGTNEQFF	TGTGCCAGCAGCTTAGTAGGCGGGACCAATGAGCAGTTCTTC
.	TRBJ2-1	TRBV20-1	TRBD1	CSARGTGARYNEQFF	TGCAGTGCTAGAGGTACAGGGGCCCGTTACAATGAGCAGTTCTTC
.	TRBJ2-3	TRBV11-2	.	CASSPRANTDTQYF	TGTGCCAGCAGCCCGCGTGCAAACACAGATACGCAGTATTTT
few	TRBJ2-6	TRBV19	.	CASRISGANVLTF	TGTGCCAGTAGAATCTCTGGGGCCAACGTCCTGACTTTC
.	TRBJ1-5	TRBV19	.	CASSFNNQPQHF	TGTGCCAGTAGTTTCAATAATCAGCCCCAGCATTTT
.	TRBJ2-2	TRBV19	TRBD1	CASSWTGFDGELFF	TGTGCCAGTAGTTGGACAGGGTTTGACGGGGAGCTGTTTTTT
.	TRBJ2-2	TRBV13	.	CASSSRDVTGELFF	TGTGCCAGCAGCTCCCGGGACGTCACCGGGGAGCTGTTTTTT
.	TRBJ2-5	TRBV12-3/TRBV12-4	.	CASSPETGRETQYF	TGTGCCAGCAGCCCCGAGACAGGGAGGGAGACCCAGTACTTC
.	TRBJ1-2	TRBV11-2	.	CASSLIPAIRDGYTF	TGTGCCAGCAGCTTGATCCCAGCGATCAGGGATGGCTACACCTTC
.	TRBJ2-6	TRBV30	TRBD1	CAWLRDRESSGANVLTF	TGTGCCTGGTTACGGGACAGGGAAAGCTCTGGGGCCAACGTCCTGACTTTC
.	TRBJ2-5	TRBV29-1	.	CSVRHPAGAQYF	TGCAGCGTCCGACATCCAGCAGGGGCCCAGTACTTC
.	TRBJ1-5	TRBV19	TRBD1	CASRLVRDRDQPQHF	TGTGCCAGTAGACTTGTCCGGGACAGAGATCAGCCCCAGCATTTT
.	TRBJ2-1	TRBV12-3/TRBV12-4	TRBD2	CASSLTGLAGGPVVF	TGTGCCAGCAGTTTAACCGGACTAGCGGGAGGGCCTGTCGTCTTC
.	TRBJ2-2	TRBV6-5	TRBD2	CASSYASGSSGELFF	TGTGCCAGCAGTTACGCTAGCGGGAGCTCCGGGGAGCTGTTTTTT
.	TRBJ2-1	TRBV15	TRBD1	CATSRDGPTGTVNEQFF	TGTGCCACCAGCAGAGATGGGCCGACAGGGACGGTCAATGAGCAGTTCTTC
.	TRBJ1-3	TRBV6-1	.	CASSEDTGSGNTIYF	TGTGCCAGCAGTGAAGATACAGGGAGTGGAAACACCATATATTTT
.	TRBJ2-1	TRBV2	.	CASTDGGEQFF	TGTGCCAGCACCGATGGTGGAGAGCAGTTCTTC
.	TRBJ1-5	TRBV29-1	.	CSVVEGGLSSQPQHF	TGCAGCGTTGTTGAAGGGGGGCTTTCTTCTCAGCCCCAGCATTTT
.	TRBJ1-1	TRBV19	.	CASSIGKNTEAFF	TGTGCCAGTAGTATAGGGAAGAACACTGAAGCTTTCTTT
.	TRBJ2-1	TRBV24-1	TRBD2	CATSKSGGSSYNEQFF	TGTGCCACCAGTAAAAGCGGGGGAAGCTCCTACAATGAGCAGTTCTTC
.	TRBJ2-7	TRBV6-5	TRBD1	CASRDRGVDEQYF	TGTGCCAGCCGGGACAGGGGAGTTGACGAGCAGTACTTC
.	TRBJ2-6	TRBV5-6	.	CASRIQPSGANVLTF	TGTGCCAGCAGAATACAGCCCTCTGGGGCCAACGTCCTGACTTTC
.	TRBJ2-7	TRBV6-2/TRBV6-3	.	CASSGGVYYEQYF	TGTGCCAGCAGTGGAGGCGTCTACTACGAGCAGTACTTC
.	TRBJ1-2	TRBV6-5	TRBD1	CASSYTGTANYGYTF	TGTGCCAGCAGTTACACCGGGACAGCCAACTATGGCTACACCTTC
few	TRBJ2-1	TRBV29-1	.	CSVGDLGAANEQFF	TGCAGCGTTGGGGACCTAGGGGCCGCCAATGAGCAGTTCTTC
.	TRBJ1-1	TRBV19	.	CASSLEPNTEAFF	TGTGCCAGTAGCCTCGAACCAAACACTGAAGCTTTCTTT